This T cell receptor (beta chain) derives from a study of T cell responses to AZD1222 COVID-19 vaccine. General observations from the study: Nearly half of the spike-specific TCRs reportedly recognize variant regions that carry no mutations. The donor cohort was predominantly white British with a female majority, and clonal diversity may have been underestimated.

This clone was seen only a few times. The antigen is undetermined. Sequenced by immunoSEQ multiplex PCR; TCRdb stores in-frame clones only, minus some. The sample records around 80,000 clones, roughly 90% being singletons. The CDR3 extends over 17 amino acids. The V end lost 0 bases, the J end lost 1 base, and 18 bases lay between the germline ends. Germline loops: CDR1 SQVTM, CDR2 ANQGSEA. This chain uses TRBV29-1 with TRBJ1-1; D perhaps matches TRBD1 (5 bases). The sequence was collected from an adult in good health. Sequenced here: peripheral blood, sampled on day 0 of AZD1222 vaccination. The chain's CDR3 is CSVEDRGSPGWNTEAFF. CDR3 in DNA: TGCAGCGTTGAAGATCGGGGCAGTCCTGGTTGGAACACTGAAGCTTTCTTT.